This record concerns one T cell receptor (beta chain) sequence. V gave up 0 bases and J gave up 0 bases; unmatched junction bases: 4. Germline V gives CDR1 LGHNA, CDR2 YNFKEQ. CDR3 length: 16 residues. Authors' data handling: It was from reference gene primer amplification that nucleated cell counts were estimated. Profiled with immunoSEQ multiplex PCR; TCRdb holds only in-frame clones, not every one. The DNA gave D and trimming, while V, J and clone size come from that table. The top ten hold 4.8% of the sample, which has roughly 70,000 clones, roughly 80% seen once. The record originates from a study of blood T cell repertoires in COVID-19. The wider study: From the United States, Italy and Spain came samples of acute and convalescent COVID-19. The cDNA or gDNA used as material had been derived from T cells, B-cell-depleted T cells, or PBMCs.

The rearrangement joins TRBV4-2 to TRBJ1-1; 7 bases are shared with TRBD1. Material: peripheral blood. This sequence originates from a woman over 75 with active or convalescent COVID-19. The DNA of the CDR3 is TGTGCCAGCAGCCAAGAGCCGGGACAGTTGAACACTGAAGCTTTCTTT. It codes for CASSQEPGQLNTEAFF.